This T cell receptor beta chain was observed in a study of OX40 agonist ivuxolimab in advanced cancers. Study in general: Partial responses occurred in three patients (one hepatocellular carcinoma, two cutaneous melanoma). General observations from the study: Clonal expansion by week 6 occurred in CD4+ and CD8+ blood T cells (at 0.1 to 3.0 mg/kg). Expanded clones were, on average, more numerous among CD8+ T cells than CD4+.

Excluded were patients having autoimmune disease history or systemic immunosuppression. The germline V and J ends were trimmed by 1 base and 2 bases, with 19 bases remaining between them. The CDR3 loop spans 17 amino acids. The germline V gene encodes CDR1 SGHRS and CDR2 YFSETQ. As to this clone: What it recognizes is unknown.

Clones were read by immunoSEQ multiplex PCR, and TCRdb kept only the in-frame ones, dropping some. The sample lists more than 50,000 clones, around 88% occurring once. The genes are TRBV5-1 and TRBJ2-7; D may match TRBD1 or TRBD2 (5 bases each). The sequenced sample was CD4+ or CD8+ T cells sorted from blood, obtained in a trial of the OX40 agonist ivuxolimab. The receptor was isolated from an adult with an advanced solid tumor such as melanoma, head and neck, liver or kidney cancer. The CDR3 spells CASSLNWDGTGTYEQYF. Written as DNA, the CDR3 is TGCGCCAGCAGCTTGAATTGGGACGGGACCGGGACCTACGAGCAGTACTTC.